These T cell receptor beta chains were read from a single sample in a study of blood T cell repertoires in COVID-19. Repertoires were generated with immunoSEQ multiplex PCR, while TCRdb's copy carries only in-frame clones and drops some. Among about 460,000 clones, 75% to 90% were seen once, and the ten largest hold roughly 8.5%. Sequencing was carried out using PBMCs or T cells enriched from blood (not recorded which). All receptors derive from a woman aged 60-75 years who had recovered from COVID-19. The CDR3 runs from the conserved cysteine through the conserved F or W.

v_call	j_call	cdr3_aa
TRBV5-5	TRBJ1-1	CASSLVGVNTEAFF
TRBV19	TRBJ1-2	CATAGFGQLYGYTF
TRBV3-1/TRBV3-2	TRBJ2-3	CASSQDQRGDTQYF
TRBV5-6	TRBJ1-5	CASSPGTGLNQPQHF
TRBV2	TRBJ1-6	CASSATGQDNSPLHF
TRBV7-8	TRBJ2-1	CASSLTPRQGISYNEQFF
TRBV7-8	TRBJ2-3	CASSLRLAGTDTQYF
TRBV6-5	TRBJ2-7	CASSPQDPSYEQYF
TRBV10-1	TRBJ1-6	CASRADNNSPLHF
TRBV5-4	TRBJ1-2	CASSRGGGGGGYGYTF
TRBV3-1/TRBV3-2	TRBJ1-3	CASSQVQGARGNTIYF
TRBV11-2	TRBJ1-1	CASSFGQGPEPLMNTEAFF
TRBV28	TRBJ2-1	CASGPYNEQFF
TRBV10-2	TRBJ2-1	CASSPGQGVYNEQFF
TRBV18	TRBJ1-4	CASSPRVPGEKLFF
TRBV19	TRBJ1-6	CASGSRQEFSSSYNSPLHF
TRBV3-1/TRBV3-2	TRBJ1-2	CASSQVPVRGYTF
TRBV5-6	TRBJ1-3	CASSLVRGRDTIYF
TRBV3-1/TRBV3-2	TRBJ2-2	CASSKQGGNTGELFF
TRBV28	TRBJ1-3	CASSFGGGSGNTIYF
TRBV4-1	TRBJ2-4	CASSQDRLRLAGKNIQYF
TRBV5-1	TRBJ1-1	CASGPDRAEAFF
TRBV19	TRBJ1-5	CASSIVLGANQPQHF
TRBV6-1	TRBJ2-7	CASSERWGGISYEQYF
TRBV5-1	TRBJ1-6	CASSTTFTGGGNSPLHF
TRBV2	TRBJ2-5	CASSEVEKETQYF
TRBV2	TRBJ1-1	CASSGVTGTEAFF
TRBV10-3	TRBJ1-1	CAIRGDMYTEAFF
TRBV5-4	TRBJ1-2	CASSNRQGIYGYTF
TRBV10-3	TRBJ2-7	CAISGHPQGAEQYF
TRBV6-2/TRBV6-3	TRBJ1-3	CASSTQEGSGNTIYF
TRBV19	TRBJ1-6	CASTGGTGNSPLHF
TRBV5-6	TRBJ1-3	CASSPTSGLSGNTIYF
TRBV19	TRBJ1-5	CASSIGQERRGNQPQHF
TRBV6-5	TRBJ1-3	CASSYQTGGNTIYF
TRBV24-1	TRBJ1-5	CATSDFGSNQPQHF
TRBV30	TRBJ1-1	CAWSVYSGNTEAFF
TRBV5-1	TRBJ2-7	CASVSGAGGQGGDEQYF
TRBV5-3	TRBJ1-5	CARSSDRSQPQHF
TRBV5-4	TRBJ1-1	CASSSPGTGVTEAFF
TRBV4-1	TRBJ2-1	CASSLNSGLAARNEQFF
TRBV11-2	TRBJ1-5	CASSSREELNQPQHF
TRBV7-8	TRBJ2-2	CASSPLGIGGGLANTGELFF
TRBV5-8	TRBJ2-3	CASSLAGVRGQSDTQYF
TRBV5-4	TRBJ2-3	CASSFVGGGTDTQYF
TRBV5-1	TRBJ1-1	CASSGQGGTTEAFF
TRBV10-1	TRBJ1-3	CASSELEGKSQKNTIYF
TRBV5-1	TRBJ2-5	CASSLDPLETQYF
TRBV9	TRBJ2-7	CASSGGTGASYEQYF
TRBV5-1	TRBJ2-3	CASSFNIQGTTDTQYF